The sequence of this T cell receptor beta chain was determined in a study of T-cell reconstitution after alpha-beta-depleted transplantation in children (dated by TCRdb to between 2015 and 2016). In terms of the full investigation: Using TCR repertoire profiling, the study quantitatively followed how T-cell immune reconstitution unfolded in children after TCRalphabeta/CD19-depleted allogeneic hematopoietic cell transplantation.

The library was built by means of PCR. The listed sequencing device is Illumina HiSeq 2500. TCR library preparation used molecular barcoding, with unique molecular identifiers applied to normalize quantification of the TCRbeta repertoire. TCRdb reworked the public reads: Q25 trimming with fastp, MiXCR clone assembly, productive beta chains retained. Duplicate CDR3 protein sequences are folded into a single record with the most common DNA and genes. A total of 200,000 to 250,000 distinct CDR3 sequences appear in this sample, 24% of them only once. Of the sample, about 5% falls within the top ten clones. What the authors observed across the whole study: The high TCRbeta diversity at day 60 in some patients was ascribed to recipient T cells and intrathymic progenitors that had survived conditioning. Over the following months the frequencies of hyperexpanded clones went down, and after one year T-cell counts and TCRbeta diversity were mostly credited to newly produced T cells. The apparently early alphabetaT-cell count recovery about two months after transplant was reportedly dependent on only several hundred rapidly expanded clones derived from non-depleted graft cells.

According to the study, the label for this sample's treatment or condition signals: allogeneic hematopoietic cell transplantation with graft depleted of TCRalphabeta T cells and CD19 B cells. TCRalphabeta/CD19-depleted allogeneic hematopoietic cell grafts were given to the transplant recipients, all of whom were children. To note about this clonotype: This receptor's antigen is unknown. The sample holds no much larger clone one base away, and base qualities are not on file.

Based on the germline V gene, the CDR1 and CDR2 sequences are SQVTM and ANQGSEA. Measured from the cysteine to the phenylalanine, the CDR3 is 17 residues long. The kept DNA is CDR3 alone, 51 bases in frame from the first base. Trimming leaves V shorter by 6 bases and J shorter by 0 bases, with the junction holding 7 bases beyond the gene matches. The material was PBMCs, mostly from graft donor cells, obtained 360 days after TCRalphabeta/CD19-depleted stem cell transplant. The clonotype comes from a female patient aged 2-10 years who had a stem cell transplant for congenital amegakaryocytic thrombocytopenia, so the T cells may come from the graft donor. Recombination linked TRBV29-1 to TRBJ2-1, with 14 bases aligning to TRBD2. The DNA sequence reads TGCAGCGTGGAGGGACTAGCGGGAGTCGGCTCCTACAATGAGCAGTTCTTC. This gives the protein CSVEGLAGVGSYNEQFF.